Shown below are 20 T cell receptor beta chains from a single sample sequenced in a study of blood T cell repertoires in COVID-19. Assay used: immunoSEQ multiplex PCR; TCRdb lists only in-frame clones, some missing. This table has about 200,000 clones, around 80% appearing once. The sample was peripheral blood. These receptors came from a woman in her seventies with acute or convalescent COVID-19.

The chain has TRBV5-1 and TRBJ2-2; weak D call: TRBD2 (6 bases). The CDR3 is 15 amino acids. The ends were cut back, 0 bases at V and 3 bases at J, with 9 bases in the middle. CDR1 SGHRS and CDR2 YFSETQ come from the germline V gene. CDR3 coding DNA: TGCGCCAGCAGCTTGGTAGCGGAGTACACCGGGGAGCTGTTTTTT. Translation gives CASSLVAEYTGELFF.

The J gene is TRBJ1-6, the V gene TRBV19; no clear D. CDR1 LNHDA and CDR2 SQIVND come from the germline V gene (reference sequence). The CDR3 runs to 12 residues. The V and J ends lost 3 bases and 7 bases respectively, with 4 bases between them. The DNA of the CDR3 is TGTGCCAGTAGTATCTTGAATTCACCCCTCCACTTT. Protein: CASSILNSPLHF.

This clone was picked up a small number of times. The J gene is TRBJ1-4, the V gene TRBV29-1; D not certain. The V gene lost 7 bases and the J gene lost 1 base, with 10 bases spanning the gap. Germline V gene data show CDR1 as SQVTM and CDR2 as ANQGSEA. The CDR3 contains 13 residues. CDR3 protein: CSGISGTNEKLFF. CDR3 sequence (DNA): TGCAGCGGGATTTCGGGAACTAATGAAAAACTGTTTTTT. The entire variable domain, with the rest obtained from reference TRBV29-1 and TRBJ1-4, is as follows: SAVISQKPSRDICQRGTSLTIQCQVDSQVTMMFWYRQQPGQSLTLIATANQGSEATYESGFVIDKFPISRPNLTFSTLTVSNMSPEDSSIYLCSGISGTNEKLFFGSGTQLSVL.

The chain is built from TRBV9 and TRBJ1-4, with 9 positions matching TRBD1. CDR1 and CDR2 (germline): SGDLS, YYNGEE. The V segment lost 3 bases and the J segment 7 bases; nucleotides outside the gene matches: 7. The CDR3 covers 15 residues. CDR3 in DNA: TGTGCCAGCAGCGCTGACAGGGGGGGAACTGAAAAACTGTTTTTT. The encoded protein is CASSADRGGTEKLFF.

V gene TRBV10-1 combines with J gene TRBJ1-5; no firm D call. The CDR3 contains 14 residues. V lost 2 bases to trimming and J lost 0 bases, with 5 bases between them. The germline V gene encodes CDR1 WNHNN and CDR2 SYGVQD (reference sequence). The CDR3 reads CASSEVYSNQPQHF. CDR3 bases: TGCGCCAGCAGTGAGGTGTATAGCAATCAGCCCCAGCATTTT.

Note on this clone: This same CDR3 is encoded by further DNA sequences in the sample. The DNA for the CDR3 is TGTGCCAGCAGCGTAGGACTTAACACAGATACGCAGTATTTT. Its translation: CASSVGLNTDTQYF. The chain uses TRBV9 and TRBJ2-3, with D unclear. The CDR3 length is 14 residues. The germline V and J ends were trimmed by 0 bases and 2 bases, with 7 bases remaining between them. Germline V CDR1 and CDR2: SGDLS, YYNGEE.

The chain employs TRBV7-2 and TRBJ1-5, with 7 positions matching TRBD1. V trimming: 5 bases; J trimming: 2 bases; junction bases outside the gene matches: 6. Germline V CDR1 and CDR2: SGHTA, FQGNSA. This CDR3 has 15 amino acids. In DNA, the CDR3 is TGTGCCAGCAGCAGCGGACAGGCGGGCAATCAGCCCCAGCATTTT. The encoded protein is CASSSGQAGNQPQHF. Full variable domain (missing parts from reference TRBV7-2 and TRBJ1-5): GAGVSQSPSNKVTEKGKDVELRCDPISGHTALYWYRQSLGQGLEFLIYFQGNSAPDKSGLPSDRFSAERTGGSVSTLTIQRTQQEDSAVYLCASSSGQAGNQPQHFGDGTRLSIL.

This chain links TRBV9 with TRBJ2-1; 8 positions agree with TRBD2. This CDR3 has 14 amino acids. Germline-derived CDR1 and CDR2 are SGDLS and YYNGEE. The V and J ends lost 2 bases and 6 bases, in that order; junction bases with no gene match: 4. Here the CDR3 DNA reads TGTGCCAGCAGCGTTAGCGGGACCAGCAATGAGCAGTTCTTC. Translating gives CASSVSGTSNEQFF.

The gene calls are TRBV14 and TRBJ2-7; TRBD2 matches 7 bases. J gave up 7 bases and V 4 bases, and 10 bases lay outside the gene matches. CDR1 and CDR2 from the germline V gene are SGHDN and FVKESK. This CDR3 spans 14 amino acids. CDR3 nucleotide sequence: TGTGCCAGCAGCCTATCTGCGGGAGTGTGGGAGCAGTACTTC. Its translation: CASSLSAGVWEQYF.

The chain combines TRBV7-9 with TRBJ1-2; tentatively, D is TRBD1 (5 bases). This CDR3 has 16 residues. Between the trimmed V and J ends, which lost 0 bases and 4 bases, there was a span of 15 bases. Germline loops: CDR1 SEHNR, CDR2 FQNEAQ (reference sequence). The CDR3 protein is CASSLAAGTEIYGYTF. CDR3 bases: TGTGCCAGCAGCTTAGCCGCCGGGACTGAGATCTATGGCTACACCTTC.

On this clone: A read error may produce the germline difference seen at one junction end. V and J are TRBV7-2 and TRBJ2-1; 11 positions agree with TRBD2. CDR1 and CDR2 from the germline V gene are SGHTA and FQGNSA. The CDR3 is 15 amino acids. This CDR3 reads CASSRTSGSYDEQFF. The CDR3 nucleotides are TGTGCCAGCAGCAGAACTAGCGGGAGCTACGATGAGCAGTTCTTC.

Details on this clone: The junction shows a germline mismatch at one end, possibly a read error. V usage is TRBV20-1 and J usage is TRBJ2-1; a weak D match, TRBD1 (5 bases). CDR3 length: 11 amino acids. In germline, CDR1 is DFQATT, CDR2 SNEGSKA (reference sequence). The chain's CDR3 is CSARDRQGRIF. DNA of the CDR3: TGCAGTGCTAGAGATCGGCAGGGTCGAATCTTC.

The gene calls are TRBV4-1 and TRBJ2-7; 9 positions match TRBD2. The CDR3 covers 14 residues. The V segment lost 0 bases and the J segment 7 bases; nucleotides outside the gene matches: 4. CDR1 and CDR2 (germline): MGHRA, YSYEKL. The DNA of the CDR3 is TGCGCCAGCAGCCAAGATAGGCTAGCGGGAGAGCAGTACTTC. Its translation: CASSQDRLAGEQYF.

CDR3 amino acids: CASSQGLPAYNEQFF. The DNA for the CDR3 is TGTGCCAGCAGCCAAGGACTCCCCGCATACAATGAGCAGTTCTTC. The J gene is TRBJ2-1, the V gene TRBV3-1 (or the pseudogene TRBV3-2); no definite D call. CDR1 LGHDT and CDR2 YNNKEL come from the germline V gene (reference sequence). The CDR3 totals 15 residues. V was trimmed by 1 base and J by 4 bases, leaving 11 bases between them.

The CDR3 loop reads CASTTGVVYGYTF. DNA for the CDR3: TGTGCCAGCACTACAGGGGTGGTTTATGGCTACACCTTC. This chain links TRBV6-4 with TRBJ1-2; the match to TRBD1 covers 7 bases. The germline gives CDR1 MRHNA, CDR2 SNTAGT. Trimming at V came to 7 bases and at J to 5 bases, leaving 7 bases not matched to a gene. This CDR3 comprises 13 residues.

In DNA, the CDR3 is TGTGCCAGCATCGGGGGACTAGCGGGAGCGAGTGAGCAGTTCTTC. It codes for CASIGGLAGASEQFF. This chain links TRBV2 with TRBJ2-1; TRBD2 matches at 14 bases. Germline V gene data show CDR1 as SNHLY and CDR2 as FYNNEI. J was trimmed by 9 bases and V by 7 bases; bases with no gene match: 8. This CDR3 spans 15 amino acids.

CDR3 residues: CAISAGTSGTATGELFF. The CDR3, as DNA: TGTGCCATCAGTGCCGGGACTAGCGGGACCGCTACCGGGGAGCTGTTTTTT. The rearrangement uses TRBV10-3 and TRBJ2-2; 13 positions agree with TRBD2. Trimming at V came to 4 bases and at J to 5 bases, leaving 7 bases not matched to a gene. The CDR3 runs to 17 residues. Germline V gene lookup returns CDR1 ENHRY and CDR2 SYGVKD.

The CDR3 reads CASGLRETQYF. For the CDR3, the DNA is TGTGCCAGCGGACTCCGAGAGACCCAGTACTTC. The chain recombines TRBV25-1 with TRBJ2-5; the D gene is possibly TRBD2 (5 bases). Trimming removed 8 bases at V and 4 bases at J, with 8 bases between. The CDR3 spans 11 residues. Germline lookup yields CDR1 MGHDK and CDR2 SYGVNS. The full variable domain, its missing parts supplied by reference TRBV25-1 and TRBJ2-5, is EADIYQTPRYLVIGTGKKITLECSQTMGHDKMYWYQQDPGMELHLIHYSYGVNSTEKGDLSSESTVSRIRTEHFPLTLESARPSHTSQYLCASGLRETQYFGPGTRLLVL.

This chain joins TRBV10-3 and TRBJ2-5; possible D gene TRBD1, 6 bases. Germline V gene data show CDR1 as ENHRY and CDR2 as SYGVKD. V was clipped by 2 bases and J by 5 bases, with 9 bases between them. The CDR3 runs to 13 residues. The CDR3 region is CAISETGMETQYF. DNA for the CDR3: TGTGCCATCAGTGAGACAGGGATGGAGACCCAGTACTTC.

This chain uses TRBV3-1 (or the pseudogene TRBV3-2) with TRBJ1-2; 7 bases map to TRBD1. From germline, CDR1 is LGHDT and CDR2 YNNKEL (reference sequence). CDR3 length: 15 amino acids. J gave up 1 base and V 0 bases, and 2 bases lay outside the gene matches. This CDR3 is CASSQDRGFNYGYTF. In DNA form, the CDR3 reads TGTGCCAGCAGCCAAGACAGGGGGTTTAACTATGGCTACACCTTC.